A single sample gave rise to the 4 T cell receptor beta chains below, sequenced in a study of blood T cell repertoires in COVID-19. Sequenced by immunoSEQ multiplex PCR; TCRdb stores in-frame clones only, minus some. Among about 130,000 clones listed, about 79% were seen once. Sequenced material: peripheral blood. The receptor source for this set is a man aged 40-50 years with active or convalescent COVID-19.

This chain uses TRBV5-1 with TRBJ1-4; 7 bases line up with TRBD1. The CDR3 is made up of 16 amino acids. Germline V lookup: CDR1 SGHRS, CDR2 YFSETQ. V lost 4 bases, J lost 8 bases, and 14 bases stayed unmatched. The CDR3 bases are TGCGCCAGCAGCCAGATCTACAGGGGAAGAGGGGAAAAACTGTTTTTT. Translating it yields CASSQIYRGRGEKLFF.

The genes are TRBV19 and TRBJ1-5, with TRBD1 matching 10 bases. Trimming at V came to 4 bases and at J to 5 bases, leaving 2 bases not matched to a gene. Germline CDR1 reads LNHDA; CDR2 reads SQIVND (reference sequence). The CDR3 has 14 amino acids. Here the CDR3 reads CASSTGTGDQPQHF. Here the CDR3 DNA reads TGTGCCAGTAGTACCGGGACAGGGGATCAGCCCCAGCATTTT.

The V call is TRBV29-1, the J call TRBJ2-1; no clear D gene. The CDR3 runs 15 residues. CDR1 and CDR2 from the germline V gene are SQVTM and ANQGSEA. V gave up 7 bases and J gave up 0 bases, with 16 bases separating them. CDR3 nucleotide sequence: TGCAGCGCCTCGGGTACTTCGAGCTCCTACAATGAGCAGTTCTTC. Translating gives CSASGTSSSYNEQFF.

This rearrangement joins TRBV10-3 to TRBJ2-3; tentatively, D is TRBD2 (5 bases). The V end was cut by 10 bases, the J end by 3 bases, with 11 bases between. The CDR3 runs 12 residues. In germline, CDR1 is ENHRY, CDR2 SYGVKD. The CDR3 is CATAGNTDTQYF. DNA for the CDR3: TGTGCCACCGCCGGGAATACAGATACGCAGTATTTT.